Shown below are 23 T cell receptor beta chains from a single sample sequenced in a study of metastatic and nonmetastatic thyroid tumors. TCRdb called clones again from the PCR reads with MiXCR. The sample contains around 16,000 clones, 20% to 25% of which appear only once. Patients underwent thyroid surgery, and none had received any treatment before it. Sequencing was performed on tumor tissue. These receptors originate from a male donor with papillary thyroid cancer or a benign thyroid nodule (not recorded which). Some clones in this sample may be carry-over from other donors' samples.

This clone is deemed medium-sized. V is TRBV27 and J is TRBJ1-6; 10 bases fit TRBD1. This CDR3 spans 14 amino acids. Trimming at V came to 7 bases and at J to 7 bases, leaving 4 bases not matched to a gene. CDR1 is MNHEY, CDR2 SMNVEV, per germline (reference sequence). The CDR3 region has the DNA TGTGCCAGCACGGGACAGGGGTCGAATTCACCCCTCCACTTT. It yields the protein CASTGQGSNSPLHF.

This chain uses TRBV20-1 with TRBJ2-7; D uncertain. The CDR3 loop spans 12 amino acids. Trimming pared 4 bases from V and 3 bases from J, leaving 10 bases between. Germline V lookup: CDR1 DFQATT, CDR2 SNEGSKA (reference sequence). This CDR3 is CSAKVRDYEQYF. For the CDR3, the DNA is TGCAGTGCTAAGGTCAGAGACTACGAGCAGTACTTC.

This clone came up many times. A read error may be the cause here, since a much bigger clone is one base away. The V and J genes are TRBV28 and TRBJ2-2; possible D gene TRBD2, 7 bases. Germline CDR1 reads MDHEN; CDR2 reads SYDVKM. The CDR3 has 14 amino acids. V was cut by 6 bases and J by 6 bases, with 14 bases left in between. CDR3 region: CASRDTGGPGELFF. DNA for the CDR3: TGTGCCAGCAGAGACACCGGGGGGCCCGGGGAGCTGTTTTTT.

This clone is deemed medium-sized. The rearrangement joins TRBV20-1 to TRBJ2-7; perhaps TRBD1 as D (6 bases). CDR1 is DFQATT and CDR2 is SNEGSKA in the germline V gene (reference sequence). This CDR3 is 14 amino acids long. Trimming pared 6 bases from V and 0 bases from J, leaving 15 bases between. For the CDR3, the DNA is TGCAGTGCGCAATGGGACACTCGCTCCTACGAGCAGTACTTC. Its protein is CSAQWDTRSYEQYF.

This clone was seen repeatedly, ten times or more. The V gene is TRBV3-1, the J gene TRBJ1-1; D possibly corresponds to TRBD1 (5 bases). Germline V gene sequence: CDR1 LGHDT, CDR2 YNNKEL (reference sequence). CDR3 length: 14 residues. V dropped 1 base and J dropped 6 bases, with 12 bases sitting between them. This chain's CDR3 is CASSQAGGTPEAFF. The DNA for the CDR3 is TGTGCCAGCAGCCAAGCTGGGGGGACGCCTGAAGCTTTCTTT.

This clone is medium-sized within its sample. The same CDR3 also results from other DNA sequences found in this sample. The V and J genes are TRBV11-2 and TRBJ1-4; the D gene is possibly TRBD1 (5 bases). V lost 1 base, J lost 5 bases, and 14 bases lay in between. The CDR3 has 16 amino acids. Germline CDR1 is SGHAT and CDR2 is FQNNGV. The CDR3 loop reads CASSLGTGEGNEKLFF. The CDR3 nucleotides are TGTGCCAGCAGCTTAGGCACAGGTGAGGGGAATGAAAAACTGTTTTTT.

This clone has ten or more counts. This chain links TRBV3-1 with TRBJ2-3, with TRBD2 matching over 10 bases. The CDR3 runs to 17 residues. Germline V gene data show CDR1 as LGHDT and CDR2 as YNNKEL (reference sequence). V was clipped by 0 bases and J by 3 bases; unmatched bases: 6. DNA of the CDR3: TGTGCCAGCAGCCAAGATCTAGCGGGAGTCATTACAGATACGCAGTATTTT. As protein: CASSQDLAGVITDTQYF.

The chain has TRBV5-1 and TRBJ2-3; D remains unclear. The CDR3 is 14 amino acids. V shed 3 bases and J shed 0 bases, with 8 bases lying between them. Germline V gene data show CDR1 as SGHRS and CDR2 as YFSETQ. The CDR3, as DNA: TGCGCCAGCAGCTCATCTGACAGCACAGATACGCAGTATTTT. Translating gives CASSSSDSTDTQYF.

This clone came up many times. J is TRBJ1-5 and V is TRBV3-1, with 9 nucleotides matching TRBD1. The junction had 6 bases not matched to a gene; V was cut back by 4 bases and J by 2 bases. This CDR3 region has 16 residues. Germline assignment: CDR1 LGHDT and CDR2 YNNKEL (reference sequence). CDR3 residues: CASSPWDREGNQPQHF. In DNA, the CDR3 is TGTGCCAGCAGCCCTTGGGACAGGGAGGGCAATCAGCCCCAGCATTTT.

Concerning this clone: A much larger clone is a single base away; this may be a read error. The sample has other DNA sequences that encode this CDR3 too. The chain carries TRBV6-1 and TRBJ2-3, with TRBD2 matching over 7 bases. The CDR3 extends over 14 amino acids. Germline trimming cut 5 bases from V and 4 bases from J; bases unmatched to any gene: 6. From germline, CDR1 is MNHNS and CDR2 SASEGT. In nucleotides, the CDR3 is TGTGCCAGCAGTCCCTTAGCGGGTGCAGATACGCAGTATTTT. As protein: CASSPLAGADTQYF.

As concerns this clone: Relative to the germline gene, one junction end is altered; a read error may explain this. The DNA for the CDR3 is TGCAATGCTAGGCCGGGACTAGCGGTATGGTACGAGCAGTACTTC. Encoded protein: CNARPGLAVWYEQYF. The V and J genes are TRBV20-1 and TRBJ2-7, with 11 positions matching TRBD2. This CDR3 spans 15 amino acids. Germline V gives CDR1 DFQATT, CDR2 SNEGSKA (reference sequence).

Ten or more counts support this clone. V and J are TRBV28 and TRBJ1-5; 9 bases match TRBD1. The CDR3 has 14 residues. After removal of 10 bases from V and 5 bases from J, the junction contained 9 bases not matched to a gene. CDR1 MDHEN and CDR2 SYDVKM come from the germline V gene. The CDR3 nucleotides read TGTGCCATCCAACAGGGGGCACGCGATCAGCCCCAGCATTTT. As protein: CAIQQGARDQPQHF.

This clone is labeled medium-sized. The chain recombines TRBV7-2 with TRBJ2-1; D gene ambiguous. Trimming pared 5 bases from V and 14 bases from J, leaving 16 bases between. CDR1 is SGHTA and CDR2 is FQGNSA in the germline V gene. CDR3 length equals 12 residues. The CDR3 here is CASSNTPRLEFF. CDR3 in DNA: TGTGCCAGCAGCAATACCCCTCGACTGGAGTTCTTC.

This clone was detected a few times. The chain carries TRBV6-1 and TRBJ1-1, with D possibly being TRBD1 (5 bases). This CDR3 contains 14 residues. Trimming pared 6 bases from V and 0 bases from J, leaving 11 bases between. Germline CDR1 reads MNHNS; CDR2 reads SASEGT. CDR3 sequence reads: CASSQGLLNTEAFF. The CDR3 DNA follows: TGTGCCAGCAGCCAGGGACTCTTGAACACTGAAGCTTTCTTT.

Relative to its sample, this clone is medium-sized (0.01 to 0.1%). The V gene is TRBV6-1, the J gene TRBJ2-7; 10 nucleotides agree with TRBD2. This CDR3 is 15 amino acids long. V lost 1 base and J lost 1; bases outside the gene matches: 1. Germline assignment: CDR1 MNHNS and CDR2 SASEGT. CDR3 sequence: CASSEGTSGSYEQYF. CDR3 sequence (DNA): TGTGCCAGCAGTGAAGGGACTAGCGGATCCTACGAGCAGTACTTC.

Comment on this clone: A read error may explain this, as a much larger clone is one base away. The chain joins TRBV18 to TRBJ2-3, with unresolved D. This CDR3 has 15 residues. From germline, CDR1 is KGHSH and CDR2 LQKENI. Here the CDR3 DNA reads TGTGCCAGCTCAACCGGGCCCCTGAGATCGGATACGCGGTATTTT. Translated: CASSTGPLRSDTRYF.

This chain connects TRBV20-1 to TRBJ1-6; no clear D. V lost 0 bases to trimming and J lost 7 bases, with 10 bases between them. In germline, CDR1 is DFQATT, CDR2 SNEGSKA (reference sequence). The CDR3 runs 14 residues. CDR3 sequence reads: CSARELLENSPLHF. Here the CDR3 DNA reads TGCAGTGCTAGAGAGTTACTTGAGAATTCACCCCTCCACTTT.

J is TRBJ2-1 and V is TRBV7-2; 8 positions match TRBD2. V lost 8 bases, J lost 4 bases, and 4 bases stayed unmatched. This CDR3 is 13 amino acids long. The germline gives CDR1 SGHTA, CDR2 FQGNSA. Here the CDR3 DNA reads TGTGCCAGCGGTAGCGGGGCTTACAATGAGCAGTTCTTC. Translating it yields CASGSGAYNEQFF.

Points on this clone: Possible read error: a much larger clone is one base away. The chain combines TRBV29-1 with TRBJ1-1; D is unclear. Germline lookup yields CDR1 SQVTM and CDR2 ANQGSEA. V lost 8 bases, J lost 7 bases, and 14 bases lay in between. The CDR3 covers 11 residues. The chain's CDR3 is CSLRAAYEAFF. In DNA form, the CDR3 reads TGCAGCTTGCGGGCCGCCTATGAAGCTTTCTTT.

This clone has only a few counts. The CDR3 protein is CASSLAPGTKGRAHEQFF. The CDR3 DNA is TGTGCCAGCAGTTTAGCGCCGGGGACTAAAGGGAGGGCCCATGAGCAGTTCTTC. V usage is TRBV6-1 and J usage is TRBJ2-1, with 7 bases matching TRBD2. V shed 5 bases and J 8 bases; nucleotides not matched to a gene: 21. The CDR3 extends over 18 amino acids. Germline V gives CDR1 MNHNS, CDR2 SASEGT.

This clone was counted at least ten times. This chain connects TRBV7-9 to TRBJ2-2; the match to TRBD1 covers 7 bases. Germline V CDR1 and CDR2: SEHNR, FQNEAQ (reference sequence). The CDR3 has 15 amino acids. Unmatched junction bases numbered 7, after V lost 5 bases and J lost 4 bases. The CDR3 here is CASSDRQGVTGELFF. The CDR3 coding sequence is TGTGCCAGCAGCGACAGACAGGGAGTCACCGGGGAGCTGTTTTTT.

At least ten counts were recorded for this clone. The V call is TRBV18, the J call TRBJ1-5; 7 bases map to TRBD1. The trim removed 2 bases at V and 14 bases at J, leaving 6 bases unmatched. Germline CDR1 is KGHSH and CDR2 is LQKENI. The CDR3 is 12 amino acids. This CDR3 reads CASSPAQGPKHF. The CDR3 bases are TGTGCCAGCTCACCAGCACAGGGGCCTAAGCATTTT.

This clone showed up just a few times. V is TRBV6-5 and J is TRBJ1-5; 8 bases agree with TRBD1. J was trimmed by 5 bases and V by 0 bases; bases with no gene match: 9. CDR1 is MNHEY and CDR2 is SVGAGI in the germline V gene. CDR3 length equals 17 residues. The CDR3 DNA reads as TGTGCCAGCAGTTACTCGTCAACGGACAGGGTCCATCAGCCCCAGCATTTT. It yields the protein CASSYSSTDRVHQPQHF.